The next 23 T cell receptor beta chains were all read from a single sample in a study of blood T cell repertoires in COVID-19. Clones were read by immunoSEQ multiplex PCR, and TCRdb kept only the in-frame ones, dropping some. The sample holds about 210,000 clones; 81% are singletons and the top ten take around 10%. Sequencing input: PBMCs or T cells enriched from blood (not recorded which). These receptors were taken from a woman between 50 and 59 years old with acute COVID-19.

This clone showed up just once. The chain couples TRBV2 to TRBJ1-2; 7 nucleotides match TRBD1. V trimming: 7 bases; J trimming: 5 bases; junction bases outside the gene matches: 7. CDR1 and CDR2 (germline): SNHLY, FYNNEI. The CDR3 length is 13 residues. The CDR3 coding sequence is TGTGCCAGCACGGAGACAGGGTCTTATGGCTACACCTTC. Its translation: CASTETGSYGYTF.

The chain couples TRBV4-3 to TRBJ1-1; D is perhaps TRBD1 (6 bases). The V end was cut by 4 bases, the J end by 4 bases, with 13 bases between. This CDR3 has 14 amino acids. Germline values: CDR1 LGHNA, CDR2 YSLEER. The CDR3 bases are TGCGCCAGCAGCCTCCGAAAAGGGGGCACTGAAGCTTTCTTT. This sequence encodes CASSLRKGGTEAFF.

A remark on this clone: Other DNA sequences within the sample encode an identical CDR3. The chain recombines TRBV2 with TRBJ1-5, with 7 bases identical to TRBD1. The germline V gene has CDR1 SNHLY and CDR2 FYNNEI. There are 14 residues in the CDR3. The V gene end was trimmed by 5 bases and the J gene end by 3 bases; junction bases not matched to a gene: 4. The CDR3 protein is CASSRQGNNQPQHF. In DNA, the CDR3 is TGTGCCAGCAGTCGACAGGGAAACAATCAGCCCCAGCATTTT.

In nucleotides, the CDR3 is TGTGCCAGCAGCTTGCTGGGACAAACCTCTGGAAACACCATATATTTT. This gives the protein CASSLLGQTSGNTIYF. V and J are TRBV5-4 and TRBJ1-3, with a tentative D call TRBD1 (6 bases). Per germline, CDR1 SGHNT and CDR2 YYREEE (reference sequence). The CDR3 consists of 16 residues. V lost 1 base, J lost 0 bases, and 11 bases lay in between.

This clone was observed a few times. V and J are TRBV7-2 and TRBJ1-2; TRBD1 aligns across 10 bases. Germline CDR1 SGHTA, CDR2 FQGNSA. The CDR3 totals 14 residues. V shed 3 bases, J shed 7 bases, and the junction held 5 bases outside the gene matches. In DNA form, the CDR3 reads TGTGCCAGCAGCTTTGGACAGGGGGGACGTGGCTACACCTTC. It yields the protein CASSFGQGGRGYTF.

The genes are TRBV15 and TRBJ1-4; 9 bases line up with TRBD1. V lost 1 base to trimming and J lost 3 bases; unmatched junction nucleotides: 6. The length of the CDR3 is 17 residues. Looked up from germline, CDR1 is LNHNV and CDR2 is YYDKDF (reference sequence). In nucleotides, the CDR3 is TGTGCCACCAGCAGAGCGGGACACAGGGGGCCTAATGAAAAACTGTTTTTT. It encodes CATSRAGHRGPNEKLFF.

The J gene is TRBJ2-2, the V gene TRBV19; the match to TRBD1 covers 9 bases. Germline V CDR1 and CDR2: LNHDA, SQIVND (reference sequence). Losses at the gene ends were 6 bases for V and 4 bases for J; bases not matched to a gene: 6. CDR3 length equals 15 residues. CDR3 in amino acids: CASSHRGRVTGELFF. The CDR3 region has the DNA TGTGCCAGTAGCCACAGGGGGCGTGTCACCGGGGAGCTGTTTTTT.

This chain connects TRBV28 to TRBJ2-3; 9 bases align to TRBD2. The CDR3 sequence is 16 residues long. The trim removed 5 bases at V and 3 bases at J, leaving 9 bases unmatched. The germline V gene encodes CDR1 MDHEN and CDR2 SYDVKM. The CDR3, as DNA: TGTGCCAGCAGTCCCTCCTCTAGCGGGAAAACAGATACGCAGTATTTT. Translated: CASSPSSSGKTDTQYF. The full variable domain, with the rest looked up from reference TRBV28 and TRBJ2-3, is DVKVTQSSRYLVKRTGEKVFLECVQDMDHENMFWYRQDPGLGLRLIYFSYDVKMKEKGDIPEGYSVSREKKERFSLILESASTNQTSMYLCASSPSSSGKTDTQYFGPGTRLTVL.

V and J are TRBV5-1 and TRBJ2-3; D gene unclear. The germline gives CDR1 SGHRS, CDR2 YFSETQ. The V gene lost 0 bases and the J gene lost 4 bases, with 12 bases spanning the gap. The CDR3 has 15 amino acids. The CDR3 DNA reads TGCGCCAGCAGCTTGGGTGGGCCTCGGTCAGATACGCAGTATTTT. Encoded protein: CASSLGGPRSDTQYF.

The chain joins TRBV11-2 to TRBJ1-3, with D uncertain. V was cut by 5 bases and J by 0 bases, with 11 bases left in between. Germline assignment: CDR1 SGHAT and CDR2 FQNNGV. This CDR3 spans 15 amino acids. CDR3 in DNA: TGTGCCAGCAGCCCTTTGTCCTACTCTGGAAACACCATATATTTT. Translated, it gives CASSPLSYSGNTIYF.

The CDR3 reads CASSIGRAYEQYF. DNA of the CDR3: TGTGCCAGTAGTATAGGCCGGGCCTACGAGCAGTACTTC. The rearrangement uses TRBV19 and TRBJ2-7; no reliable D call. Per the germline V gene, CDR1 is LNHDA and CDR2 is SQIVND (reference sequence). The CDR3 is made up of 13 amino acids. Trimming removed 1 base from V and 2 bases from J, with 6 bases in between.

The table lists this clone with a few counts. The V gene is TRBV2, the J gene TRBJ2-7, with 9 positions matching TRBD2. This CDR3 region has 14 residues. After removal of 4 bases from V and 3 bases from J, the junction contained 4 bases not matched to a gene. CDR1 and CDR2 (germline): SNHLY, FYNNEI. The CDR3 DNA reads TGTGCCAGCAGTGCTAGCGGGGCTAACTACGAGCAGTACTTC. It is translated as CASSASGANYEQYF.

V gene TRBV4-3 combines with J gene TRBJ2-3, with TRBD2 identical over 9 bases. Losses at the gene ends were 2 bases for V and 7 bases for J; bases not matched to a gene: 13. Per germline, CDR1 LGHNA and CDR2 YSLEER. This CDR3 is built from 17 residues. CDR3 in amino acids: CASSQTPGLAGGYTQYF. The CDR3 nucleotides are TGCGCCAGCAGCCAAACCCCGGGACTAGCCGGGGGATATACGCAGTATTTT.

V is TRBV7-2 and J is TRBJ2-7; 11 nucleotides line up with TRBD2. The CDR3 contains 15 residues. V shed 5 bases and J 0 bases; nucleotides not matched to a gene: 3. Germline CDR1 SGHTA, CDR2 FQGNSA. The CDR3: CASSQTSGSSYEQYF. CDR3 nucleotides: TGTGCCAGCAGCCAAACTAGCGGGAGCTCCTACGAGCAGTACTTC.

The chain recombines TRBV29-1 with TRBJ1-1, with D uncertain. CDR1 and CDR2 from the germline V gene are SQVTM and ANQGSEA. The V and J ends lost 7 bases and 1 base respectively, with 13 bases between them. The CDR3 has 13 amino acids. DNA of the CDR3: TGCAGCGGGAGGGAAGTACAGAACACTGAAGCTTTCTTT. Its protein product is CSGREVQNTEAFF.

This chain joins TRBV4-1 and TRBJ2-3, with 10 nucleotides matching TRBD1. V lost 0 bases and J lost 8; bases outside the gene matches: 11. The germline V gene has CDR1 MGHRA and CDR2 YSYEKL. The CDR3 extends over 17 amino acids. CDR3 amino acids: CASSQDRGTGAGGTQYF. CDR3 in DNA: TGCGCCAGCAGCCAAGATCGGGGGACAGGGGCGGGTGGTACGCAGTATTTT.

The J gene is TRBJ1-5, the V gene TRBV21-1. TRBV21-1 is noted as a pseudogene. This CDR3 is built from 12 residues. CDR3 coding DNA: TGTGCCAGCATTAGAAGCAATCAGCCCCAGCATTTT. Encoded protein: CASIRSNQPQHF.

This clone came up a few times. The V call is TRBV2, the J call TRBJ1-4, with no clear D. Germline V gives CDR1 SNHLY, CDR2 FYNNEI. The CDR3 spans 15 residues. Trimming left V 3 bases short and J 0 bases short, with 8 bases between. CDR3 residues: CASSDVGATNEKLFF. The CDR3 DNA follows: TGTGCCAGCAGTGATGTGGGAGCAACTAATGAAAAACTGTTTTTT.

This clone occurred a few times. V is TRBV11-3 and J is TRBJ2-2; 8 nucleotides match TRBD2. Looked up from germline, CDR1 is SGHNT and CDR2 is YENEEA. Germline trimming cut 3 bases from V and 3 bases from J; bases unmatched to any gene: 3. The CDR3 consists of 15 residues. The CDR3 reads CASSFGTRYTGELFF. The CDR3 DNA sequence: TGTGCCAGCAGCTTTGGGACTAGATACACCGGGGAGCTGTTTTTT.

In its sample, this clone was seen a few times. The chain has TRBV6-5 and TRBJ1-2, with a tentative D call TRBD1 (5 bases). The CDR3 sequence is 15 residues long. V dropped 6 bases and J dropped 2 bases, with 16 bases sitting between them. Germline loops: CDR1 MNHEY, CDR2 SVGAGI. The CDR3 coding sequence is TGTGCCAGCAGGGACCCCCTCGGGGGAAACTATGGCTACACCTTC. As protein: CASRDPLGGNYGYTF.

The rearrangement joins TRBV5-8 to TRBJ1-6; 9 nucleotides agree with TRBD1. Germline CDR1 is SGHTS and CDR2 is YDEGEE. CDR3 length equals 17 residues. Trimming at V came to 6 bases and at J to 8 bases, leaving 15 bases not matched to a gene. The CDR3, as DNA: TGTGCCAGCACAAAGCCGCCCGGGACAGGGATTTATTCACCCCTCCACTTT. Amino acid sequence: CASTKPPGTGIYSPLHF.

This chain connects TRBV18 to TRBJ1-4; D gene ambiguous. Per the germline V gene, CDR1 is KGHSH and CDR2 is LQKENI. CDR3 size: 15 residues. V shed 0 bases and J shed 4 bases, with 9 bases lying between them. CDR3 sequence (DNA): TGTGCCAGCTCACCACCGGGGAGGATTAATGAAAAACTGTTTTTT. Its protein product is CASSPPGRINEKLFF. Full variable domain (rest looked up from reference TRBV18 and TRBJ1-4): NAGVMQNPRHLVRRRGQEARLRCSPMKGHSHVYWYRQLPEEGLKFMVYLQKENIIDESGMPKERFSAEFPKEGPSILRIQQVVRGDSAAYFCASSPPGRINEKLFFGSGTQLSVL.

The rearrangement uses TRBV12-3 or TRBV12-4 and TRBJ2-5; the match to TRBD1 covers 7 bases. V shed 4 bases, J shed 5 bases, and the junction held 4 bases outside the gene matches. The CDR3 has 13 amino acids. The CDR3 bases are TGTGCCAGCAGTTCGACAGGGTGGGAGACCCAGTACTTC. It specifies CASSSTGWETQYF.